The entry below gives a single T cell receptor beta chain sequence along with its context. This record belongs to a study of blood T cell repertoires in COVID-19. Across the whole study: Acute-phase and convalescent COVID-19 samples originated in the United States, Italy and Spain. Sources were T cells, B-cell-depleted T cells, or PBMCs; the material itself was cDNA or gDNA.

Germline values: CDR1 LGHDT, CDR2 YNNKEL (reference sequence). Trimming removed 0 bases from V and 3 bases from J, with 9 bases in between. This CDR3 is built from 14 residues. In the original workflow: The authors estimated nucleated cell counts from reference gene primer amplification. Sequencing was performed with immunoSEQ multiplex PCR; in TCRdb, only in-frame clones are kept and a portion is missing. V and J calls and clone size come straight from that table; D and trimming were deduced from the DNA. The sample includes about 25,000 clones, around 88% seen only once; the top ten take roughly 17%.

The specimen sequenced was peripheral blood. The V and J genes are TRBV3-1 (or the pseudogene TRBV3-2) and TRBJ2-7; D uncertain. This clonotype originated in a man in his sixties or seventies with acute or convalescent COVID-19. CDR3 region: CASSQDQVLYEQYF. For the CDR3, the DNA is TGTGCCAGCAGCCAAGATCAGGTCCTCTACGAGCAGTACTTC.